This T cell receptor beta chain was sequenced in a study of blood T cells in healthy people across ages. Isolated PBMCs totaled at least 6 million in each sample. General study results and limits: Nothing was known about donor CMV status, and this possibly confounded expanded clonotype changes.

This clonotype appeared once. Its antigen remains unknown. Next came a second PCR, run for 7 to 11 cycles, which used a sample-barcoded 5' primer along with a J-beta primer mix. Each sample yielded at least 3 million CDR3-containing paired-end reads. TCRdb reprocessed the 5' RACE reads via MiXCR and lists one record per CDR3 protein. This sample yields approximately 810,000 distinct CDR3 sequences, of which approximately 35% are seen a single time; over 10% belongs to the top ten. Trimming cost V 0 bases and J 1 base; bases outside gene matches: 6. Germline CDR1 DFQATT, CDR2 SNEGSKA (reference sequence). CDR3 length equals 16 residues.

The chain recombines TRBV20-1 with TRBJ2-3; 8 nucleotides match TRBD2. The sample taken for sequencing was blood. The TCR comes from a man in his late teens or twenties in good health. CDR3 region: CSARDSSGIRTDTQYF. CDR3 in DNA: TGCAGTGCTAGAGATAGTAGCGGGATCCGCACAGATACGCAGTATTTT.